These T cell receptor beta chains were read from a single sample in a study of response to subunit inactivated influenza vaccine. MiXCR, applied by TCRdb to the RT-PCR reads, yields one record per CDR3 protein. The data hold some 500,000 distinct CDR3 sequences, with approximately 24% observed a single time. The sequenced sample was CD4+ T cells sorted from PBMCs, obtained roughly 5 days after vaccination. The receptor source for this set is a man between 45 and 60 years old who received an inactivated influenza vaccine. Both conserved end residues are part of each CDR3. A D gene is named only where the DNA matches it firmly. Clone size, where shown, is once, few, many, or a class for clones that have expanded.

v_call: TRBV20-1; d_call: NA; clone_size: NA; j_call: TRBJ1-1; cdr3_aa: CSARVSGRRNTEAFF; cdr3_nt: TGCAGTGCTAGAGTTTCCGGCAGGAGGAACACTGAAGCTTTCTTT
v_call: TRBV7-9; d_call: NA; clone_size: few; j_call: TRBJ2-5; cdr3_aa: CASSFSATGGETQYF; cdr3_nt: TGTGCCAGCAGCTTCTCGGCCACAGGAGGGGAGACCCAGTACTTC
v_call: TRBV20-1; d_call: NA; clone_size: few; j_call: TRBJ1-4; cdr3_aa: CSAGGRGEKLFF; cdr3_nt: TGCAGTGCTGGGGGGAGGGGAGAAAAACTGTTTTTT
v_call: TRBV29-1; d_call: NA; clone_size: few; j_call: TRBJ1-1; cdr3_aa: CSARTASFNTEAFF; cdr3_nt: TGCAGCGCCCGGACAGCCTCTTTTAACACTGAAGCTTTCTTT
v_call: TRBV4-2; d_call: TRBD1; clone_size: few; j_call: TRBJ1-1; cdr3_aa: CASSQYRGLDTEAFF; cdr3_nt: TGTGCCAGCAGCCAGTACAGGGGTTTAGACACTGAAGCTTTCTTT
v_call: TRBV12-3/TRBV12-4; d_call: NA; clone_size: NA; j_call: TRBJ1-1; cdr3_aa: CASSSPLSSDAEAFF; cdr3_nt: TGTGCCAGCAGTTCGCCCCTCTCAAGTGACGCTGAAGCTTTCTTT
v_call: TRBV12-3/TRBV12-4; d_call: TRBD1; clone_size: many; j_call: TRBJ2-7; cdr3_aa: CASTRTGSYEQYF; cdr3_nt: TGTGCCAGCACCCGGACAGGTTCCTACGAGCAGTACTTC
v_call: TRBV3-1; d_call: TRBD2; clone_size: few; j_call: TRBJ2-2; cdr3_aa: CASSQRKRGSNTGELFF; cdr3_nt: TGTGCCAGCAGCCAGAGAAAGCGGGGGAGTAACACCGGGGAGCTGTTTTTT
v_call: TRBV18; d_call: NA; clone_size: once; j_call: TRBJ2-5; cdr3_aa: CASSLRVDSSQETQYF; cdr3_nt: TGTGCCAGCTCCCTAAGAGTGGACAGCTCTCAAGAGACCCAGTACTTC
v_call: TRBV12-5; d_call: TRBD2; clone_size: NA; j_call: TRBJ2-1; cdr3_aa: CASATGGAYEQFF; cdr3_nt: TGTGCTAGTGCCACCGGGGGGGCGTATGAGCAGTTCTTC